The present T cell receptor (beta chain) was sequenced within a study of blood T cell repertoires in COVID-19. TCRdb's table, derived via immunoSEQ multiplex PCR, lists solely in-frame clones and lacks some. There are 300,000 to 400,000 clones in the sample; 90% occur only once, and less than 3.5% lies in the top ten. The CDR3 is 19 amino acids. The source material was peripheral blood. The sequence was obtained from a woman aged 25 to 39 with COVID-19, enrolled during active disease. V usage is TRBV21-1 and J usage is TRBJ1-1. TRBV21-1 is annotated as a pseudogene. DNA of the CDR3: TGTGCCAGCAGCAAAGGGGCCCAGGCCACACTAACGGGGGGCACTGAAGCTTTCTTT. It translates to CASSKGAQATLTGGTEAFF.